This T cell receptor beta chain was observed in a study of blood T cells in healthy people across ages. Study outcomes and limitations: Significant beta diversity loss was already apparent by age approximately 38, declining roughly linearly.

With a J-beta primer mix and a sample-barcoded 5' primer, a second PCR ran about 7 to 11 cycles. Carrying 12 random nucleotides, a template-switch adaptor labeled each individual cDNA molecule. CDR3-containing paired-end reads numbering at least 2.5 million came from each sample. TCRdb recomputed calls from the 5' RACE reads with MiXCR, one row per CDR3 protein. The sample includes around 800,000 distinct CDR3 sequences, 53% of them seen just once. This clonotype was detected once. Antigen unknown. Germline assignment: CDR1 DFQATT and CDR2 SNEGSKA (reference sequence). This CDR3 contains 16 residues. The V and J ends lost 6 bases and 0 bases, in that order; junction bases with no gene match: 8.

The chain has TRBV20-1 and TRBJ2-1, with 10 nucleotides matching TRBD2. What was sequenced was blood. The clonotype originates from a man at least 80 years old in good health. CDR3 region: CSAKRGLAVSYNEQFF. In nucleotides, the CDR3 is TGCAGTGCGAAGAGAGGACTAGCGGTCTCCTACAATGAGCAGTTCTTC.